This T cell receptor (beta chain) emerged from a study of blood T cell repertoires in COVID-19. At the level of the study: Researchers got acute and convalescent COVID-19 samples from the United States, Italy and Spain. T cells, B-cell-depleted T cells, or PBMCs supplied cDNA or gDNA.

Repertoires were generated with immunoSEQ multiplex PCR, while TCRdb's copy carries only in-frame clones and drops some. The sample has about 260,000 clones, 75% to 90% seen once; the top ten hold around 3.5%. The CDR3 has 15 amino acids. CDR1 and CDR2 from the germline V gene are SGHAT and FQNNGV. V dropped 1 base and J dropped 5 bases, with 14 bases sitting between them. The sequence derives from a woman in her 40s with acute or convalescent COVID-19. This sequence joins TRBV11-2 and TRBJ1-2; D possibly corresponds to TRBD1 (6 bases). Source material: peripheral blood. CDR3 DNA sequence: TGTGCCAGCAGCTTAGCGGGGGGCGCTTTATATGGCTACACCTTC. This codes for CASSLAGGALYGYTF.